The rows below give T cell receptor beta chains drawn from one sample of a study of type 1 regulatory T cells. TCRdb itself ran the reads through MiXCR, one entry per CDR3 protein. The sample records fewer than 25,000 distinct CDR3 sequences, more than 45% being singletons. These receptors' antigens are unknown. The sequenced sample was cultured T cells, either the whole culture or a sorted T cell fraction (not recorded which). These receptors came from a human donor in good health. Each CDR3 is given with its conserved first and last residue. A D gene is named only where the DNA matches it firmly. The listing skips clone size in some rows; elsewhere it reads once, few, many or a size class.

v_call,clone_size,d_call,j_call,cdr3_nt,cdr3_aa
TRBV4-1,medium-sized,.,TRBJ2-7,TGCGCCAGCAGCCAAGGGGGGAGACCATACTACGAGCAGTACTTC,CASSQGGRPYYEQYF
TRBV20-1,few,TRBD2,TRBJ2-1,TGCAGTGCTGGTACTAGCGGGGGGGCGCTTGAGCAGTTCTTC,CSAGTSGGALEQFF
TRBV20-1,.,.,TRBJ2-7,TGCAGTGCTAGAGATCATAGGCAGGGCCCCTACGAGCAGTACTTC,CSARDHRQGPYEQYF
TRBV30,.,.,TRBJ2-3,TGTGCCTCTTCCTTCCGGACCGAGACGCAGTATTTT,CASSFRTETQYF
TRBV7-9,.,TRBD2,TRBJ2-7,TGTGCCAGCAGCTTTTCGGGGTCGAGCGGGGGATACGAGCAGTACTTC,CASSFSGSSGGYEQYF
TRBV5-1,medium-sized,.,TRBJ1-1,TGCGCCAGCAGCGGAACCACAACAGGGAGTGAAGCTTTCTTT,CASSGTTTGSEAFF
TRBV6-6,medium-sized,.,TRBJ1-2,TGTGCCAGCGCGGGGCCAGAATCCAACTATGGCTACACCTTC,CASAGPESNYGYTF
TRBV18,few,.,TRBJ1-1,TGTGCCAGCTCAGGGCAGGCCGCGGTGAACACTGAAGCTTTCTTT,CASSGQAAVNTEAFF
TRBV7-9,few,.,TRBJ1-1,TGTGCCAGCAGCTTTCGAGGGGCGAACACTGAAGCTTTCTTT,CASSFRGANTEAFF
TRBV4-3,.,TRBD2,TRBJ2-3,TGCGCCAGCAGCCAAGATCGCGGGGGGGCCCCAGATACGCAGTATTTT,CASSQDRGGAPDTQYF
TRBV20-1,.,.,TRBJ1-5,TGCAGTGCTAGCCCGGATCAGCCCCAGCATTTT,CSASPDQPQHF
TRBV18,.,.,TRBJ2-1,TGTGCCAGCTCACCTCTGCAAGTCGGCCCCTACAATGAGCAGTTCTTC,CASSPLQVGPYNEQFF
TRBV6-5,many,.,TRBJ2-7,TGTGCCAGCAGTTACTCGACGGGTTCTAGCGAGCAGTACTTC,CASSYSTGSSEQYF
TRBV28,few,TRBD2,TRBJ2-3,TGTGCCAGCAGTCCCCTCGGTAGCGGGGGGGCTGACACAGATACGCAGTATTTT,CASSPLGSGGADTDTQYF
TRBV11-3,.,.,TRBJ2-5,TGTGCCAGCAGCCCCCAGAGAGTCTCAGCTGCGACCCAGTACTTC,CASSPQRVSAATQYF
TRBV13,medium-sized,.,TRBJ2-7,TGTGCCAGCAGCGCAGGGACTTCCATCGAGCAGTACTTC,CASSAGTSIEQYF
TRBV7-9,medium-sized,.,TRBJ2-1,TGTGCCAGCAGCTTCGCTGGCGGTTCGGGTGAGCAGTTCTTC,CASSFAGGSGEQFF
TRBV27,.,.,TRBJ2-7,TGTGCCCGGTGGACAAGGGACTGCAGGTACGAGCAGTACTTC,CARWTRDCRYEQYF
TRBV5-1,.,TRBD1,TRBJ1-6,TGCGCCAGCAGCCTACCCGGGACAGGGCTTGTGAATTCACCCCTCCACTTT,CASSLPGTGLVNSPLHF
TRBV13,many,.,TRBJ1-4,TGTGCCAGCAGCTTACGGGTCCCTTCCACAACTAATGAAAAACTGTTTTTT,CASSLRVPSTTNEKLFF
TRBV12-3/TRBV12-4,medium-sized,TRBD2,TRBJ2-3,TGTGCCAGCAGTCTAGCGGGGGGCCCCACCACCACAGATACGCAGTATTTT,CASSLAGGPTTTDTQYF
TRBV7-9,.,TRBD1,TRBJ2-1,TGTGCCAGCAGCCCGTGGGACAGTCGCTCCTACAATGAGCAGTTCTTC,CASSPWDSRSYNEQFF
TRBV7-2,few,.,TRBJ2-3,TGTGCCAGCGGATCTGGGGGCCAGCCGTACACAGATACGCAGTATTTT,CASGSGGQPYTDTQYF
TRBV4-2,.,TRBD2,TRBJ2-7,TGTGCCAGCAGCCAAGGTGGTAATTACGGCGGGGGGCTGGTCTACGAGCAGTACTTC,CASSQGGNYGGGLVYEQYF
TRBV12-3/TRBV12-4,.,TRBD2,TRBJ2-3,TGTGCCAGCAGCGCCCCGGGGGGAACGCAGTATTTT,CASSAPGGTQYF
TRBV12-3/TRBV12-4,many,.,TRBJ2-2,TGTGCCAGCAGTTTAAGCGTCGGGGAGCTGTTTTTT,CASSLSVGELFF
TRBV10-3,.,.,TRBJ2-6,TGTGCCACCGGGGGTGGCGTCGAGGGCTCTGGGGCCAACGTCCTGACTTTC,CATGGGVEGSGANVLTF
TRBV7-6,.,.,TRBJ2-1,TGTGCCAGCAGCTACGGTAGAGTCAATGGGCAGTTCTTC,CASSYGRVNGQFF
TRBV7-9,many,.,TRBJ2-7,TGTGCCAGCAGCTTAGTGAGGGCGGGTAATTTCGGCCACGAGCAGTACTTC,CASSLVRAGNFGHEQYF
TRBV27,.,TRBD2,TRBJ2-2,TGTGCCAGCAGAACGTTTGGTCTAGCGGGGGGGCCACCCGGGGAGCTGTTTTTT,CASRTFGLAGGPPGELFF
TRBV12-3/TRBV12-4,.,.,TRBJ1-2,TGTGCCAGCAGTTTAGATGGGATCACTGGCTACACCTTC,CASSLDGITGYTF